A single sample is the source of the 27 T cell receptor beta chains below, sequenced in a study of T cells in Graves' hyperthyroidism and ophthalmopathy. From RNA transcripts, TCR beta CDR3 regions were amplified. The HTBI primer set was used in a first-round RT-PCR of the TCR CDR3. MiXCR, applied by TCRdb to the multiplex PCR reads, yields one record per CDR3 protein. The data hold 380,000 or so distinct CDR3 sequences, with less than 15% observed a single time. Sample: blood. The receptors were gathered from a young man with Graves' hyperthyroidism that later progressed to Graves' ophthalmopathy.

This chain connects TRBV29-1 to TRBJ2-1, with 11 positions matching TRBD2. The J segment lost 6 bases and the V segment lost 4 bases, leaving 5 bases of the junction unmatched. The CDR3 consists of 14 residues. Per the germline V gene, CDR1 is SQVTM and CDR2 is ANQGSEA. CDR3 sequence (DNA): TGCAGCGTTGCCACCGGGACTAGCGGCAATGAGCAGTTCTTC. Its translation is CSVATGTSGNEQFF.

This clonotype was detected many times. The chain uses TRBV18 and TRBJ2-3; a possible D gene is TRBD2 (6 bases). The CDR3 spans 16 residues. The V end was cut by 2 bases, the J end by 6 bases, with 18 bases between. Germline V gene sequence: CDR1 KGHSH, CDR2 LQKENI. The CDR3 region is CASSPYLREDRDTQYF. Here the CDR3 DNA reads TGTGCCAGCTCACCATATTTGAGGGAGGACCGCGATACGCAGTATTTT.

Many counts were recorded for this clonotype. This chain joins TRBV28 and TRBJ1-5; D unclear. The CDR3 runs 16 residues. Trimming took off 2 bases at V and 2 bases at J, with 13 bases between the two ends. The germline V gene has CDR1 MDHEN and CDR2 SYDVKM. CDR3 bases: TGTGCCAGCAGTTTACCCTCGGGGAATGGCAATCAGCCCCAGCATTTT. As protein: CASSLPSGNGNQPQHF.

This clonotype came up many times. CDR3 in amino acids: CASSLGLKNTEAFF. CDR3 sequence (DNA): TGTGCCAGCAGCTTGGGACTGAAGAACACTGAAGCTTTCTTT. V usage is TRBV7-3 and J usage is TRBJ1-1, with D perhaps TRBD1 (5 bases). CDR3 length: 14 residues. Germline loops: CDR1 SGHTA, CDR2 FQGTGA. Trimming left V 3 bases short and J 1 base short, with 9 bases between.

CDR3 residues: CASKKEGRAYSNQPQHF. As DNA, the CDR3 is TGTGCCAGCAAAAAAGAAGGCAGGGCCTATAGCAATCAGCCCCAGCATTTT. The chain carries TRBV5-4 and TRBJ1-5; TRBD1 might be the D (5 bases). V lost 6 bases, J lost 0 bases, and 19 bases lay in between. This CDR3 has 17 amino acids. Germline CDR1 is SGHNT and CDR2 is YYREEE (reference sequence).

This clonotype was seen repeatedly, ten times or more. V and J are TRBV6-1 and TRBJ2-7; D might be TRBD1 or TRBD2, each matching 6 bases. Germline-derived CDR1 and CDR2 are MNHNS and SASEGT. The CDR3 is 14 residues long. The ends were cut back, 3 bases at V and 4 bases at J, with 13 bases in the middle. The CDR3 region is CASSERGGGYEQYF. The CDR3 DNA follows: TGTGCCAGCAGTGAGAGAGGAGGGGGTTACGAGCAGTACTTC.

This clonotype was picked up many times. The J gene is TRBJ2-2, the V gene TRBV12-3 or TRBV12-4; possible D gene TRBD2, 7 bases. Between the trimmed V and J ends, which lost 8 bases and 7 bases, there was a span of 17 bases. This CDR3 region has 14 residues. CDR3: CASARGGAHGELFF. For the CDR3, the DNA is TGTGCCAGCGCCCGTGGGGGGGCTCACGGGGAGCTGTTTTTT.

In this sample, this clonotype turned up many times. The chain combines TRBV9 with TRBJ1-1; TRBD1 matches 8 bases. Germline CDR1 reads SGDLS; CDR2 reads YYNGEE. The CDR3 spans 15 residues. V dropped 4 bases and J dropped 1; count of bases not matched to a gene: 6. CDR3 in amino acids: CASSKDGTGNTEAFF. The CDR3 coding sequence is TGTGCCAGCAGCAAAGACGGGACAGGGAACACTGAAGCTTTCTTT.

In nucleotides, the CDR3 is TGTGCCAGCAGTTACTCGGGTAGCCCACGCTATGAGCAGTACTTC. This encodes CASSYSGSPRYEQYF. V usage is TRBV6-5 and J usage is TRBJ2-7; D is uncertain. With 0 bases removed from V and 7 bases from J, the gap between germline ends came to 16 bases. The CDR3 totals 15 residues. Germline CDR1 and CDR2: MNHEY and SVGAGI.

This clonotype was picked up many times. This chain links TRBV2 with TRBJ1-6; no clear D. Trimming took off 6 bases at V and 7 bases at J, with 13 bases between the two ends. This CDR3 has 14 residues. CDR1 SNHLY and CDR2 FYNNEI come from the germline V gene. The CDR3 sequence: CASRGIPGNSPLHF. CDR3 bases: TGTGCCAGCAGGGGAATCCCCGGGAATTCACCCCTCCACTTT.

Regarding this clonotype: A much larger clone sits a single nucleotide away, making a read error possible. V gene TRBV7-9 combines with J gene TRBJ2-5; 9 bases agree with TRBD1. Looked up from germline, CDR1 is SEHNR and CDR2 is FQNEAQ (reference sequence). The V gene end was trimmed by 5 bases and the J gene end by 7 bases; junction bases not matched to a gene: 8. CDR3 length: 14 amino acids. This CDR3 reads CASSVGTGRGTQYF. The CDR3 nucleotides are TGTGCCAGCAGCGTCGGGACAGGGAGGGGGACCCAGTACTTC.

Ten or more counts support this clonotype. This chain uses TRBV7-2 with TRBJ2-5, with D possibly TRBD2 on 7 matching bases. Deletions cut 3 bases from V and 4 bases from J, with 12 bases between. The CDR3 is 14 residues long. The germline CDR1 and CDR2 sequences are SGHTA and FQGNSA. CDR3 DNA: TGTGCCAGCAGCTTCGGCGGGGGCGGAGAGACCCAGTACTTC. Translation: CASSFGGGGETQYF.

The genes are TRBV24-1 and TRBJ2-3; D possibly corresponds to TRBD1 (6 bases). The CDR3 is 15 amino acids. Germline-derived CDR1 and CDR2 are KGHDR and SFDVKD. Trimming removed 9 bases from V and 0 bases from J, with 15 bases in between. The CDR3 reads CATSRTDRSTDTQYF. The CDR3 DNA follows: TGTGCCACCTCCAGGACAGACCGGAGCACAGATACGCAGTATTTT.

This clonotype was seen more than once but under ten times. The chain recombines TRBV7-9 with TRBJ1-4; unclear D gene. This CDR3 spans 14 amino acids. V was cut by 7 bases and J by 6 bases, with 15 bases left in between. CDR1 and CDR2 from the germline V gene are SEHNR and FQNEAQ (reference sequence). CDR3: CASTGLGGDEKLFF. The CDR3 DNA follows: TGTGCCAGCACCGGCTTGGGTGGGGATGAAAAACTGTTTTTT.

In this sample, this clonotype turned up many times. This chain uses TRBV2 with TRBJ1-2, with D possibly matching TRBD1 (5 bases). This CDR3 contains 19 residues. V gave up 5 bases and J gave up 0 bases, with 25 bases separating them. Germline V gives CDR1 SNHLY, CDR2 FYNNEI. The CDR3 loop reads CASSPPGGGPLRANYGYTF. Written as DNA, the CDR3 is TGTGCCAGCAGTCCACCGGGGGGGGGACCGCTCCGAGCTAACTATGGCTACACCTTC. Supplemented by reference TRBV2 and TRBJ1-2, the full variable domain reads EPEVTQTPSHQVTQMGQEVILRCVPISNHLYFYWYRQILGQKVEFLVSFYNNEISEKSEIFDDQFSVERPDGSNFTLKIRSTKLEDSAMYFCASSPPGGGPLRANYGYTFGSGTRLTVV.

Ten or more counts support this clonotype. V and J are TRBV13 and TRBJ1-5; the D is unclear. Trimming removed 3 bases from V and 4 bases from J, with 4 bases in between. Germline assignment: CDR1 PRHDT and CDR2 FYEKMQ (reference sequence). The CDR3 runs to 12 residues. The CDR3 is CASSFQNQPQHF. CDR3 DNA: TGTGCCAGCAGCTTCCAGAATCAGCCCCAGCATTTT.

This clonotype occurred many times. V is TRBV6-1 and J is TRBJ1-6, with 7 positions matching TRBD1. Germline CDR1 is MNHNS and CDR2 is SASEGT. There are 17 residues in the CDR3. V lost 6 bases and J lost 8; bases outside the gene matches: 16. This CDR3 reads CASSPRLATGMDSPLHF. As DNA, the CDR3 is TGTGCCAGCAGCCCCAGGTTAGCGACAGGGATGGATTCACCCCTCCACTTT.

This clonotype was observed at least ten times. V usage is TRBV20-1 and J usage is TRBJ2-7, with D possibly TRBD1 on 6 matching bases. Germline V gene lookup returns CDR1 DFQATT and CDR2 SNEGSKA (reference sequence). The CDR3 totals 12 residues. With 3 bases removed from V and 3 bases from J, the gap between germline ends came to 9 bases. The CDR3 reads CSARDSLYEQYF. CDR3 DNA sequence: TGCAGTGCTAGGGACAGTCTCTACGAGCAGTACTTC.

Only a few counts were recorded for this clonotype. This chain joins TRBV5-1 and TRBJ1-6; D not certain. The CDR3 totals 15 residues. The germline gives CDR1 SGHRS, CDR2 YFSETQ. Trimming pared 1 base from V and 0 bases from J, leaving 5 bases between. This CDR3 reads CASSLKSSYNSPLHF. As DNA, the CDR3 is TGCGCCAGCAGCTTGAAGAGCTCCTATAATTCACCCCTCCACTTT.

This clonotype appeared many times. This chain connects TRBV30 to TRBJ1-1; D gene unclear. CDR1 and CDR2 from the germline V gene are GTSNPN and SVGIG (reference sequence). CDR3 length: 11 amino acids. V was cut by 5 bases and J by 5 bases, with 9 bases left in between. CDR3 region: CAWRRETEAFF. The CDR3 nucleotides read TGTGCCTGGCGGAGGGAAACTGAAGCTTTCTTT.

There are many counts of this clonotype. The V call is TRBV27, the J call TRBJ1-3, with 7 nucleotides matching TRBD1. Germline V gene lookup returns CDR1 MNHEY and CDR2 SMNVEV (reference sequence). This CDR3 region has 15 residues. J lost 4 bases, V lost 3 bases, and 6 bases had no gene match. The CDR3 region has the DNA TGTGCCAGCAGTTTTTTAGGGGGCCAAGGAAACACCATATATTTT. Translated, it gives CASSFLGGQGNTIYF.

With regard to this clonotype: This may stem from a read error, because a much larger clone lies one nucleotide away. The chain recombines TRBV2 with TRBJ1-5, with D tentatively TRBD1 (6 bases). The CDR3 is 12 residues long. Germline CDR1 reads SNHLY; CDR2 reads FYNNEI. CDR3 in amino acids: CATQGWNQPRHF. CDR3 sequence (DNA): TGTGCCACCCAGGGGTGGAATCAGCCCCGGCATTTT. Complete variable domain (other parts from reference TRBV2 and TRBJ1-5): EPEVTQTPSHQVTQMGQEVILRCVPISNHLYFYWYRQILGQKVEFLVSFYNNEISEKSEIFDDQFSVERPDGSNFTLKIRSTKLEDSAMYFCATQGWNQPRHFGDGTRLSIL.

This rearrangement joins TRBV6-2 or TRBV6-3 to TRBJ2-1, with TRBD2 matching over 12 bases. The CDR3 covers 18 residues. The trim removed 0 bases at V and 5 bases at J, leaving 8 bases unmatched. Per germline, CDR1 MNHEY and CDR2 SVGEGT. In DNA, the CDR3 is TGTGCCAGCAGTTACTCGACTAGCGGGGGTCAGGACGACAATGAGCAGTTCTTC. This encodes CASSYSTSGGQDDNEQFF.

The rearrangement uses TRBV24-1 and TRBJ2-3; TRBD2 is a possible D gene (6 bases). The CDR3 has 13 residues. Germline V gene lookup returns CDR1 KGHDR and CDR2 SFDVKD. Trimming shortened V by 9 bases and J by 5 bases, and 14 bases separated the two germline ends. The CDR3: CATWGDPGDTQYF. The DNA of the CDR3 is TGTGCCACCTGGGGGGATCCAGGAGATACGCAGTATTTT.

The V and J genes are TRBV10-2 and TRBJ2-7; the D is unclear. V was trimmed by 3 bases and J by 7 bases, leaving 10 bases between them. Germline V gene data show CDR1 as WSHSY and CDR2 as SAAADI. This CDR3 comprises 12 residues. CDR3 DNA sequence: TGCGCCAGCAGTGACGGGCTTTTAGAGCAGTACTTC. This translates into CASSDGLLEQYF.

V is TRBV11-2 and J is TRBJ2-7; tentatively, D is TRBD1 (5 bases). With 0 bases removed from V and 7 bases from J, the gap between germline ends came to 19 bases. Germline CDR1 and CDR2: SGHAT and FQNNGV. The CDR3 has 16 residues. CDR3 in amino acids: CASSLEAPVLAGEQYF. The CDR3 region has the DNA TGTGCCAGCAGCTTAGAGGCCCCCGTCTTAGCAGGGGAGCAGTACTTC.

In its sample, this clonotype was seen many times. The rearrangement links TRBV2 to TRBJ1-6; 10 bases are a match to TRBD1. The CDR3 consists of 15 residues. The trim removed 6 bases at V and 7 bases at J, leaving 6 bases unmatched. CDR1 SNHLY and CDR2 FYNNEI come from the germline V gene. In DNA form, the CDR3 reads TGTGCCAGCAGGACAGGGACAGGGGAAAATTCACCCCTCCACTTT. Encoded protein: CASRTGTGENSPLHF.